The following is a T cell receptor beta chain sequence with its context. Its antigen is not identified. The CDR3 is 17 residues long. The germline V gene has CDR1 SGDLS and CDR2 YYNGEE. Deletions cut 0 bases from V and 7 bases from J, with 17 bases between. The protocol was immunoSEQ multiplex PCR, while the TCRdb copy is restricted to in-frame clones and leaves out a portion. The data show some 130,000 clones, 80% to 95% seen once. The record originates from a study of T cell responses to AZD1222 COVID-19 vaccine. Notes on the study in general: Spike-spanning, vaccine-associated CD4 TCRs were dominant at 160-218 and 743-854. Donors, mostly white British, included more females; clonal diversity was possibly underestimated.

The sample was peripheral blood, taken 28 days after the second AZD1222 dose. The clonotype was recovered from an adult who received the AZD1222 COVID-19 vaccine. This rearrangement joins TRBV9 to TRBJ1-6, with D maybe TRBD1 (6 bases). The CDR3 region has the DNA TGTGCCAGCAGCGTAGTGGCGGGGGCAGGATGGAATTCACCCCTCCACTTT. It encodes CASSVVAGAGWNSPLHF.